Below, 18 T cell receptor beta chains from the same sample are listed, as sequenced in a study of cytomegalovirus exposure and HLA in healthy donors. PCR was performed using 60 Vbeta and 13 Jbeta primers. TCRdb's copy holds only in-frame clones and misses some; the assay was immunoSEQ multiplex PCR. The profile covers 90,000 to 150,000 clones, with about 70% appearing a single time and 2% to 2.5% taken by the ten largest. The sequenced sample consisted of PBMCs. These receptors were taken from a human donor in good health.

The rearrangement links TRBV28 to TRBJ1-2; 11 nucleotides align to TRBD1. Germline CDR1 is MDHEN and CDR2 is SYDVKM. The junction had 10 bases not matched to a gene; V was cut back by 9 bases and J by 13 bases. The CDR3 has 12 residues. DNA of the CDR3: TGTGCCAGTCGGACAGGGGGCGGTAGTTTCACCTTC. Amino acids: CASRTGGGSFTF.

The CDR3 is CASTSPRQGSGYNEQFF. CDR3 in DNA: TGTGCCAGCACCAGCCCAAGACAGGGTTCGGGCTACAATGAGCAGTTCTTC. The V and J genes are TRBV9 and TRBJ2-1; 7 bases agree with TRBD1. V was clipped by 6 bases and J by 3 bases; unmatched bases: 15. Germline CDR1 SGDLS, CDR2 YYNGEE. The CDR3 runs 17 residues.

The chain joins TRBV4-2 to TRBJ2-3; D perhaps matches TRBD2 (6 bases). Germline CDR1 and CDR2: LGHNA and YNFKEQ. V gave up 6 bases and J gave up 0 bases, with 16 bases separating them. The CDR3 is 16 amino acids. CDR3 residues: CASRGGSGISTDTQYF. CDR3 in DNA: TGTGCCAGCAGGGGGGGTAGCGGAATAAGCACAGATACGCAGTATTTT.

The J gene is TRBJ2-3, the V gene TRBV7-2; 11 bases match TRBD1. The CDR3 length is 15 residues. Trimming took 5 bases from V and 4 from J; bases not matched to a gene: 5. Germline V gene sequence: CDR1 SGHTA, CDR2 FQGNSA. CDR3 in amino acids: CASSKGQGGADTQYF. CDR3 sequence (DNA): TGTGCCAGCAGCAAGGGACAGGGGGGCGCAGATACGCAGTATTTT.

The V and J genes are TRBV5-1 and TRBJ2-7; D possibly corresponds to TRBD1 (6 bases). CDR1 SGHRS and CDR2 YFSETQ come from the germline V gene. There are 14 residues in the CDR3. V was pared by 6 bases and J by 2 bases, with 15 bases between. The CDR3 spells CASNPTGNTYEQYF. CDR3 DNA: TGCGCCAGCAACCCGACAGGAAATACCTACGAGCAGTACTTC.

J is TRBJ2-3 and V is TRBV28; 10 bases are a match to TRBD1. The germline gives CDR1 MDHEN, CDR2 SYDVKM. The CDR3 extends over 15 amino acids. The V segment lost 5 bases and the J segment 6 bases; nucleotides outside the gene matches: 8. CDR3 loop: CASSTWGQGKDTQYF. The CDR3 DNA is TGTGCCAGCAGTACATGGGGACAGGGGAAGGATACGCAGTATTTT.

V usage is TRBV9 and J usage is TRBJ1-2; perhaps TRBD1 as D (6 bases). V was shortened by 3 bases and J by 0 bases, with 15 bases between the two germline ends. Germline V lookup: CDR1 SGDLS, CDR2 YYNGEE. The CDR3 runs to 16 residues. Written as DNA, the CDR3 is TGTGCCAGCAGCGCCACCACAGGGAGAGCTAACTATGGCTACACCTTC. This sequence encodes CASSATTGRANYGYTF.

This rearrangement joins TRBV9 to TRBJ2-3; D is perhaps TRBD1 (5 bases). The V gene lost 0 bases and the J gene lost 4 bases, with 9 bases spanning the gap. The CDR3 is 14 amino acids. In germline, CDR1 is SGDLS, CDR2 YYNGEE. As DNA, the CDR3 is TGTGCCAGCAGCGTAGCAGGGTTCGCAGATACGCAGTATTTT. Translating it yields CASSVAGFADTQYF.

The chain couples TRBV11-2 to TRBJ2-5; D not resolved. CDR3 length: 11 amino acids. Trimming took 5 bases from V and 7 from J, leaving 8 bases between them. The germline gives CDR1 SGHAT, CDR2 FQNNGV. The CDR3 sequence is CASSRVGTQYF. Written as DNA, the CDR3 is TGTGCCAGCAGCCGAGTCGGGACCCAGTACTTC.

This chain joins TRBV28 and TRBJ1-2; no definite D call. Germline V gene data show CDR1 as MDHEN and CDR2 as SYDVKM. With 4 bases removed from V and 0 bases from J, the gap between germline ends came to 12 bases. This CDR3 region has 15 residues. The DNA for the CDR3 is TGTGCCAGCAGTTCACCTAGGATAGCTAACTATGGCTACACCTTC. Amino acid sequence: CASSSPRIANYGYTF.

This chain uses TRBV7-9 with TRBJ1-6; the D gene is possibly TRBD1 (6 bases). The CDR3 sequence is 15 residues long. CDR1 and CDR2 (germline): SEHNR, FQNEAQ (reference sequence). Trimming stripped 3 bases from V and 6 bases from J, with 12 bases between. CDR3 coding DNA: TGTGCCAGCAGCTTGGCCCAGGGGACTAATTCACCCCTCCACTTT. This gives the protein CASSLAQGTNSPLHF.

This chain uses TRBV28 with TRBJ1-6; weak D call: TRBD1 (5 bases). Deletions cut 8 bases from V and 6 bases from J, with 17 bases between. This CDR3 is built from 15 residues. Looked up from germline, CDR1 is MDHEN and CDR2 is SYDVKM. In nucleotides, the CDR3 is TGTGCCAGCTTTACCCGACAGACGGGTAATTCACCCCTCCACTTT. Residues: CASFTRQTGNSPLHF.

This clone turned up a few times. This chain uses TRBV5-1 with TRBJ2-5, with 7 bases lining up with TRBD1. The trim removed 3 bases at V and 5 bases at J, leaving 10 bases unmatched. The germline V gene has CDR1 SGHRS and CDR2 YFSETQ. The CDR3 consists of 15 residues. DNA of the CDR3: TGCGCCAGCAGCTCCTCACAGGGGAAATCGGAGACCCAGTACTTC. This gives the protein CASSSSQGKSETQYF.

This clone was seen at least ten times. The chain carries TRBV10-3 and TRBJ1-5, with TRBD1 identical over 7 bases. The junction had 2 bases not matched to a gene; V was cut back by 2 bases and J by 4 bases. The CDR3 runs 14 residues. Germline V gene sequence: CDR1 ENHRY, CDR2 SYGVKD. CDR3 nucleotides: TGTGCCATCAGTGAGGGACAGGTAAATCAGCCCCAGCATTTT. It yields the protein CAISEGQVNQPQHF.

V and J are TRBV25-1 and TRBJ1-2; D gene unclear. Trimming shortened V by 1 base and J by 7 bases, and 4 bases separated the two germline ends. Germline CDR1 reads MGHDK; CDR2 reads SYGVNS. CDR3 size: 11 residues. CDR3 coding DNA: TGTGCCAGCAGTGAATCGGGTGGCTACACCTTC. Amino acid sequence: CASSESGGYTF.

The chain is built from TRBV5-1 and TRBJ1-5; 9 bases match TRBD1. The trim removed 4 bases at V and 7 bases at J, leaving 6 bases unmatched. CDR3 length: 14 residues. Germline lookup yields CDR1 SGHRS and CDR2 YFSETQ. CDR3 sequence: CASSPDRGGQPQHF. Written as DNA, the CDR3 is TGCGCCAGCAGCCCGGACAGGGGAGGACAGCCCCAGCATTTT.

This chain joins TRBV14 and TRBJ2-5, with 8 bases aligning to TRBD2. The V and J ends lost 1 base and 2 bases, in that order; junction bases with no gene match: 12. CDR1 is SGHDN and CDR2 is FVKESK in the germline V gene. This CDR3 is 18 amino acids long. The CDR3 coding sequence is TGTGCCAGCAGCCAAGGATCTATAGCGGGAAGACGACAAGAGACCCAGTACTTC. Protein sequence: CASSQGSIAGRRQETQYF. The variable domain in full, with the rest retrieved from reference TRBV14 and TRBJ2-5, is EAGVTQFPSHSVIEKGQTVTLRCDPISGHDNLYWYRRVMGKEIKFLLHFVKESKQDESGMPNNRFLAERTGGTYSTLKVQPAELEDSGVYFCASSQGSIAGRRQETQYFGPGTRLLVL.

V usage is TRBV20-1 and J usage is TRBJ1-2, with D tentatively TRBD1 (6 bases). The CDR3 has 10 residues. CDR1 and CDR2 (germline): DFQATT, SNEGSKA (reference sequence). Trimming cost V 7 bases and J 8 bases, with 11 bases left between them. The CDR3 reads CSVPGEGYTF. DNA for the CDR3: TGCAGTGTCCCAGGGGAGGGCTACACCTTC.